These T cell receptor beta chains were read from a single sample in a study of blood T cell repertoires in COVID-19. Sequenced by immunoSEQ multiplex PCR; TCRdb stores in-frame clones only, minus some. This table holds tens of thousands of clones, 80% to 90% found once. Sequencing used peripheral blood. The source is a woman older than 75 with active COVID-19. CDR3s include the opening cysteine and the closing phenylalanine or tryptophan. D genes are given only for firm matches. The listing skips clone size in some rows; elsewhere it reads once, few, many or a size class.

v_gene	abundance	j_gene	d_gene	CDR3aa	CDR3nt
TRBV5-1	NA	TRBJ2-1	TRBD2	CASSLGGLSSEQFF	TGCGCCAGCAGCTTGGGGGGACTATCGAGTGAGCAGTTCTTC
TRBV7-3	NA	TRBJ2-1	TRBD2	CASSEAGGLNEQFF	TGTGCCAGCAGCGAGGCGGGAGGATTAAATGAGCAGTTCTTC
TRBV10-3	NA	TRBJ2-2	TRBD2	CAIRGTSGRGTGELFF	TGTGCCATCAGAGGGACTAGCGGGAGAGGTACCGGGGAGCTGTTTTTT
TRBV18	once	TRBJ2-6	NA	CASSYLDRLFSGANVLTF	TGTGCCAGCTCATACCTAGACAGGTTGTTTTCTGGGGCCAACGTCCTGACTTTC
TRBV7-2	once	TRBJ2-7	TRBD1	CASSLGTGVREQYF	TGTGCCAGCAGCTTAGGAACAGGGGTCCGCGAGCAGTACTTC
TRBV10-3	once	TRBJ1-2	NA	CAISELGGDNYGYTF	TGTGCCATCAGTGAGCTAGGAGGGGACAACTATGGCTACACCTTC
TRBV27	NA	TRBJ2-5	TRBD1	CASSLGTGGTQETQYF	TGTGCCAGCAGTCTCGGGACAGGGGGTACCCAAGAGACCCAGTACTTC
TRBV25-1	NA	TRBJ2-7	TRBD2	CASQVSSGRAWVCNEQYF	TGTGCCAGCCAAGTCTCTAGCGGGAGGGCTTGGGTTTGCAACGAGCAGTACTTC
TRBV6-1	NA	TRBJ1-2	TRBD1	CASSSAGGPYGYTF	TGTGCCAGCAGTTCCGCAGGGGGCCCCTATGGCTACACCTTC
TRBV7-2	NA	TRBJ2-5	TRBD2	CASSRQLAAYQETQYF	TGTGCCAGCAGCCGCCAACTAGCGGCCTACCAAGAGACCCAGTACTTC
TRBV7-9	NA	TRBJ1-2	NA	CASSPPGTPVYGYTF	TGTGCCAGCAGCCCCCCAGGGACACCCGTCTATGGCTACACCTTC
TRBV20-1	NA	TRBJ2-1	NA	CSASSPAYPSYNEQFF	TGCAGTGCTAGTTCTCCAGCGTATCCCTCCTACAATGAGCAGTTCTTC
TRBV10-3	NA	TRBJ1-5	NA	CAISEGGALNQPQHF	TGTGCCATCAGTGAGGGGGGGGCCCTTAATCAGCCCCAGCATTTT
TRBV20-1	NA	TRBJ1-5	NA	CSASGGGNNQPQHF	TGCAGTGCTAGTGGAGGGGGTAACAATCAGCCCCAGCATTTT